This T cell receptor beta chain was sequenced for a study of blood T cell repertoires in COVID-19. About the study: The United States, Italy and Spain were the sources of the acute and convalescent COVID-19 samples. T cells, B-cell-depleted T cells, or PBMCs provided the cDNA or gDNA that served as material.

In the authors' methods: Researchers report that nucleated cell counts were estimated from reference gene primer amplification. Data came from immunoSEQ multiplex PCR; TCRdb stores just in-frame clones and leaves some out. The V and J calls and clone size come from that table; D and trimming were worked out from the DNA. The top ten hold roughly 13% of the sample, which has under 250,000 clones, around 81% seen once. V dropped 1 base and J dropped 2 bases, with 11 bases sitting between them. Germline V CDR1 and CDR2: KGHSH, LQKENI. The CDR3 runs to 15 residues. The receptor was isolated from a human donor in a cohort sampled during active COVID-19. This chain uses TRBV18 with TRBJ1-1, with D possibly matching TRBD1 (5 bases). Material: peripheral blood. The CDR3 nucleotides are TGTGCCAGCTCACCACGAGAGACAGTTAACACTGAAGCTTTCTTT. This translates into CASSPRETVNTEAFF.